Following are 3 T cell receptor beta chains from one sample sequenced in a study of radiotherapy plus CTLA-4 blockade in lung cancer. Method: immunoSEQ multiplex PCR; TCRdb's copy keeps in-frame clones and lacks some. The table lists tens of thousands of clones, approximately 76% of them singletons. This sample comprised peripheral blood, obtained from a patient treated with radiotherapy plus ipilimumab. The receptors originated from a human donor with non-small cell lung cancer whose response to radiotherapy plus ipilimumab could not be evaluated. Some clones in this sample may be carry-over from other donors' samples.

The chain couples TRBV19 to TRBJ2-7, with a tentative D call TRBD1 (5 bases). The V and J ends lost 5 bases and 0 bases respectively, with 17 bases between them. This CDR3 is 16 amino acids long. CDR1 LNHDA and CDR2 SQIVND come from the germline V gene (reference sequence). The CDR3 region is CASSQEFRVISYEQYF. The CDR3 coding sequence is TGTGCCAGTAGTCAGGAATTCAGGGTGATCTCCTACGAGCAGTACTTC.

The CDR3 protein is CASSGAGANVLTF. CDR3 DNA sequence: TGTGCCAGCAGCGGAGCTGGGGCCAACGTCCTGACTTTC. The chain is built from TRBV2 and TRBJ2-6; D not resolved. Germline CDR1 and CDR2: SNHLY and FYNNEI. The CDR3 extends over 13 amino acids. Between the trimmed V and J ends, which lost 6 bases and 2 bases, there was a span of 5 bases. Drawing the rest from reference TRBV2 and TRBJ2-6, the complete variable domain is EPEVTQTPSHQVTQMGQEVILRCVPISNHLYFYWYRQILGQKVEFLVSFYNNEISEKSEIFDDQFSVERPDGSNFTLKIRSTKLEDSAMYFCASSGAGANVLTFGAGSRLTVL.

Comment on this clone: Other DNA sequences within the sample encode an identical CDR3. The chain recombines TRBV5-1 with TRBJ1-2; 10 nucleotides align to TRBD1. This CDR3 is 13 amino acids long. The ends lost 2 bases at V and 8 bases at J; junction bases unmatched: 3. Germline V gene sequence: CDR1 SGHRS, CDR2 YFSETQ. CDR3 in DNA: TGCGCCAGCAGCTTTGGACAGGGGGACGGCTACACCTTC. It translates to CASSFGQGDGYTF.